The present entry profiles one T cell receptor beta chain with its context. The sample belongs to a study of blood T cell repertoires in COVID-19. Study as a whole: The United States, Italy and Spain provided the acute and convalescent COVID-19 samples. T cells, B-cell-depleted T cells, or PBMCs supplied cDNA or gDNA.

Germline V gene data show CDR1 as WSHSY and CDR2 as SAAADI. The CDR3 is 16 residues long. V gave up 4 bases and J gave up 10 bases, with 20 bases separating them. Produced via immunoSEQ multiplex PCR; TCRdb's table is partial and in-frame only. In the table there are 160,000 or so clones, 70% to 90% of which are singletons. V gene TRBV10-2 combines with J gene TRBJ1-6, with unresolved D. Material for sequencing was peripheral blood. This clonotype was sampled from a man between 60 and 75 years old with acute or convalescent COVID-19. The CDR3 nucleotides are TGCGCCAGCAGTGGCGGTGCGGCAGAGCCGTGGTCACCCCTCCACTTT. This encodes CASSGGAAEPWSPLHF.